This TCR beta chain derives from a study of T cell changes during pregnancy in multiple sclerosis. TCRdb's table, derived via immunoSEQ multiplex PCR, lists solely in-frame clones and lacks some. The table includes around 79,000 clones, around 90% detected once. The V end lost 2 bases, the J end lost 6 bases, and 15 bases lay between the germline ends. Germline lookup yields CDR1 LNHDA and CDR2 SQIVND (reference sequence). The CDR3 contains 15 residues. This TCR was sampled from a female donor with multiple sclerosis, enrolled in a pregnancy study. The chain links TRBV19 to TRBJ2-3; tentative D call: TRBD1 (5 bases). This specimen was CD4+ T cells from peripheral blood mononuclear cells, taken in the second trimester of pregnancy. This chain's CDR3 is CASSIQGREADTQYF. The CDR3 region has the DNA TGTGCCAGTAGTATACAAGGCAGGGAAGCGGATACGCAGTATTTT. Based on the CDR3 plus reference TRBV19 and TRBJ2-3, the full variable domain is DGGITQSPKYLFRKEGQNVTLSCEQNLNHDAMYWYRQDPGQGLRLIYYSQIVNDFQKGDIAEGYSVSREKKESFPLTVTSAQKNPTAFYLCASSIQGREADTQYFGPGTRLTVL.